The present T cell receptor beta chain was sequenced within a study of blood T cells in healthy people across ages. Alongside a J-beta primer mix, a sample-barcoded 5' primer served in a second PCR lasting roughly 7 to 12 cycles. From the 5' RACE reads, TCRdb called clonotypes with MiXCR, one entry per CDR3 protein. The top ten clones hold about two fifths of a sample with about 640,000 distinct CDR3 sequences, under 70% of them seen once. Trimming pared 1 base from V and 9 bases from J, leaving 10 bases between. The CDR3 is 13 amino acids. The germline CDR1 and CDR2 sequences are DFQATT and SNEGSKA (reference sequence).

The sequence derives from a man aged 60 to 69 in good health. This sequence joins TRBV20-1 and TRBJ1-6; D remains ambiguous. Sequencing was done on a sample of blood. DNA for the CDR3: TGCAGTGCTAGAGGGGGTTTCGGTTCACCCCTCCACTTT. Its protein is CSARGGFGSPLHF.